Shown below are 22 T cell receptor beta chains from a single sample sequenced in a study of human T cells and chemical hapten exposure. TCRdb re-called the RACE reads with MiXCR, one entry per CDR3 protein. There are 80,000 to 100,000 distinct CDR3 sequences in the sample; 9.5% to 15% occur only once, and approximately 2% lies in the top ten. Time point specified: patch test 1, 2 weeks after DPC sensitization. Indicated treatment: therapeutic diphenylcyclopropenone sensitization with weekly scalp DPC. Source: whole blood, taken in connection with sensitization to the hapten diphenylcyclopropenone (DPC). The receptors were sampled from a woman aged 40 to 55 with alopecia areata. Some clones in this sample may be carry-over from other donors' samples.

This clonotype was found a few times. The gene calls are TRBV28 and TRBJ1-1, with D possibly TRBD1 on 6 matching bases. CDR3 length: 12 amino acids. The germline V gene has CDR1 MDHEN and CDR2 SYDVKM. Between the trimmed V and J ends, which lost 9 bases and 1 base, there was a span of 9 bases. The CDR3 loop reads CASGTQNTEAFF. The CDR3 nucleotides are TGTGCCAGTGGGACACAGAACACTGAAGCTTTCTTT.

To note about this clonotype: At one end, the junction sequence differs from germline, possibly due to a read error. The rearrangement links TRBV5-4 to TRBJ1-2; D uncertain. The CDR3 extends over 13 amino acids. The germline V gene encodes CDR1 SGHNT and CDR2 YYREEE (reference sequence). CDR3 in amino acids: CASSFPGSYDYTF. The CDR3 DNA reads TGTGCCAGCAGCTTTCCGGGGAGCTATGACTACACCTTC.

This clonotype was counted at least ten times. This chain connects TRBV6-1 to TRBJ1-1; 7 bases are a match to TRBD1. From germline, CDR1 is MNHNS and CDR2 SASEGT. After removal of 10 bases from V and 2 bases from J, the junction contained 10 bases not matched to a gene. The CDR3 has 14 residues. The chain's CDR3 is CAITPGTANTEAFF. DNA for the CDR3: TGTGCCATCACTCCCGGGACAGCAAACACTGAAGCTTTCTTT.

The chain joins TRBV11-3 to TRBJ2-3; 7 nucleotides agree with TRBD1. The V gene's germline CDR1 is SGHNT and CDR2 YENEEA. V lost 5 bases, J lost 6 bases, and 11 bases stayed unmatched. This CDR3 spans 15 amino acids. For the CDR3, the DNA is TGTGCCAGCAGCGCTCGGACAGGCGGGCGGGATACGCAGTATTTT. This translates into CASSARTGGRDTQYF.

The rearrangement uses TRBV7-9 and TRBJ1-6, with D possibly TRBD1 on 5 matching bases. The germline CDR1 and CDR2 sequences are SEHNR and FQNEAQ (reference sequence). This CDR3 comprises 14 residues. Trimming cost V 2 bases and J 9 bases, with 11 bases left between them. CDR3 sequence (DNA): TGTGCCAGCAGCTTACAGGGCCCACCTTCACCCCTCCACTTT. Translating it yields CASSLQGPPSPLHF.

There are a few counts of this clonotype. The chain joins TRBV29-1 to TRBJ1-5; D uncertain. The CDR3 loop spans 12 amino acids. The germline CDR1 and CDR2 sequences are SQVTM and ANQGSEA. With 7 bases removed from V and 3 bases from J, the gap between germline ends came to 10 bases. The CDR3 nucleotides are TGCAGCGCCGCCCGGGACAATCAGCCCCAGCATTTT. Translation gives CSAARDNQPQHF.

This chain uses TRBV12-3 or TRBV12-4 with TRBJ1-5; maybe TRBD1 (5 bases). The CDR3 has 15 residues. Trimming removed 6 bases from V and 1 base from J, with 13 bases in between. The CDR3 DNA reads TGTGCCAGCAGCTTGGACGGGGCCAGCAATCAGCCCCAGCATTTT. Its translation: CASSLDGASNQPQHF.

The gene calls are TRBV20-1 and TRBJ2-1; TRBD2 is a possible D gene (6 bases). CDR3 length: 12 amino acids. Germline CDR1 and CDR2: DFQATT and SNEGSKA (reference sequence). Trimming took 5 bases from V and 5 from J, leaving 10 bases between them. The DNA for the CDR3 is TGCAGTGCTGGGGAGGCACACAATGAGCAGTTCTTC. Protein product: CSAGEAHNEQFF.

This clonotype was detected only a few times. The chain recombines TRBV20-1 with TRBJ2-3; unclear D gene. Germline V gives CDR1 DFQATT, CDR2 SNEGSKA (reference sequence). Between the trimmed V and J ends, which lost 5 bases and 0 bases, there was a span of 15 bases. The CDR3 sequence is 15 residues long. Here the CDR3 reads CSAVNSAPSTDTQYF. The CDR3 DNA sequence: TGCAGTGCTGTCAATTCTGCGCCTAGCACAGATACGCAGTATTTT.

This rearrangement joins TRBV2 to TRBJ2-4, with a tentative D call TRBD1 (5 bases). The length of the CDR3 is 14 residues. Germline values: CDR1 SNHLY, CDR2 FYNNEI. The germline V and J ends were trimmed by 3 bases and 5 bases, with 11 bases remaining between them. The CDR3 region is CASSEQQEQNIQYF. CDR3 nucleotides: TGTGCCAGCAGTGAGCAACAGGAACAAAACATTCAGTACTTC. The variable domain in full, with the rest retrieved from reference TRBV2 and TRBJ2-4, is EPEVTQTPSHQVTQMGQEVILRCVPISNHLYFYWYRQILGQKVEFLVSFYNNEISEKSEIFDDQFSVERPDGSNFTLKIRSTKLEDSAMYFCASSEQQEQNIQYFGAGTRLSVL.

The chain combines TRBV28 with TRBJ1-4, with D unresolved. V shed 7 bases and J shed 5 bases, with 5 bases lying between them. The germline V gene encodes CDR1 MDHEN and CDR2 SYDVKM. There are 11 residues in the CDR3. The CDR3 DNA follows: TGTGCCAGCAAAGGGAATGAAAAACTGTTTTTT. Encoded protein: CASKGNEKLFF.

J is TRBJ1-4 and V is TRBV28, with D unresolved. V was trimmed by 3 bases and J by 8 bases, leaving 16 bases between them. CDR3 length: 15 residues. Germline CDR1 MDHEN, CDR2 SYDVKM. The CDR3 coding sequence is TGTGCCAGCAGTTTCCCTGCCGTCTTGGGGGAAAAACTGTTTTTT. It translates to CASSFPAVLGEKLFF.

This clonotype was seen many times. The conserved closing phenylalanine or tryptophan is absent in this CDR3, likely reflecting a read error. It is unclear where the CDR3 begins or ends on the DNA, so no DNA is shown, and the CDR3 is as TCRdb lists it. The rearrangement joins TRBV12-3 or TRBV12-4 to TRBJ1-2; the table's TRBD1 call for D was not verified on the DNA. The CDR3 length is 11 residues, termini included. This chain's CDR3 is CASSFLRNRGI.

This rearrangement joins TRBV7-6 to TRBJ2-2, with D possibly called TRBD1 or TRBD2 (5 bases each). CDR1 and CDR2 from the germline V gene are SGHVS and FNYEAQ. The CDR3 contains 16 residues. V lost 3 bases and J lost 2, with 13 bases in between. CDR3 region: CASSLGRLLNTGELFF. The CDR3 DNA sequence: TGTGCCAGCAGCTTGGGACGGCTCCTTAACACCGGGGAGCTGTTTTTT. The complete variable domain, with remaining parts taken from reference TRBV7-6 and TRBJ2-2, reads GAGVSQSPRYKVTKRGQDVALRCDPISGHVSLYWYRQALGQGPEFLTYFNYEAQQDKSGLPNDRFSAERPEGSISTLTIQRTEQRDSAMYRCASSLGRLLNTGELFFGEGSRLTVL.

The CDR3 here is CASSLLDVRETQYF. The CDR3 DNA sequence: TGCGCCAGCAGCTTACTAGACGTAAGAGAGACCCAGTACTTC. This chain links TRBV5-1 with TRBJ2-5; tentative D call: TRBD2 (5 bases). The CDR3 contains 14 residues. V lost 2 bases to trimming and J lost 4 bases, with 12 bases between them. CDR1 and CDR2 from the germline V gene are SGHRS and YFSETQ.

This clonotype was counted ten times or more. The chain combines TRBV10-3 with TRBJ1-2; tentative D call: TRBD1 (5 bases). With 6 bases removed from V and 8 bases from J, the gap between germline ends came to 19 bases. The CDR3 extends over 14 amino acids. Germline CDR1 reads ENHRY; CDR2 reads SYGVKD. CDR3 residues: CAIRNSIRDLGYTF. The CDR3 nucleotides read TGTGCCATCAGGAATTCTATCCGGGACCTAGGCTACACCTTC.

This clonotype was detected only a few times. The chain recombines TRBV2 with TRBJ1-5; D unclear. The CDR3 sequence is 15 residues long. V lost 4 bases and J lost 2, with 12 bases in between. Germline CDR1 is SNHLY and CDR2 is FYNNEI. The CDR3 nucleotides read TGTGCCAGCAGTGTAGAAGGGATCGGCAATCAGCCCCAGCATTTT. Amino acids: CASSVEGIGNQPQHF.

V gene TRBV30 combines with J gene TRBJ1-1; D ambiguous. CDR1 and CDR2 (germline): GTSNPN, SVGIG (reference sequence). V lost 1 base, J lost 8 bases, and 8 bases lay in between. This CDR3 comprises 11 residues. In DNA form, the CDR3 reads TGTGCCTGGAGTGCGTCAGGCGAAGCTTTCTTT. This codes for CAWSASGEAFF.

There are many counts of this clonotype. The J gene is TRBJ1-5, the V gene TRBV19, with D hard to call. The CDR3 is 13 residues long. Deletions cut 7 bases from V and 4 bases from J, with 11 bases between. Germline V lookup: CDR1 LNHDA, CDR2 SQIVND (reference sequence). The DNA for the CDR3 is TGTGCCAGTAATTTAGGGCTGAATCAGCCCCAGCATTTT. The encoded protein is CASNLGLNQPQHF.

The chain is built from TRBV7-3 and TRBJ2-5; D is uncertain. Germline V gene data show CDR1 as SGHTA and CDR2 as FQGTGA. CDR3 size: 11 residues. Trimming shortened V by 5 bases and J by 5 bases, and 6 bases separated the two germline ends. CDR3 DNA sequence: TGTGCCAGCAGCCACCGGGAGACCCAGTACTTC. Amino acids: CASSHRETQYF.

This clonotype was seen more than once but under ten times. J is TRBJ1-1 and V is TRBV7-8; tentatively, D is TRBD1 (5 bases). V was clipped by 4 bases and J by 8 bases, with 14 bases between them. This CDR3 comprises 13 residues. The germline V gene encodes CDR1 SGHVS and CDR2 FQNEAQ. The CDR3 sequence is CASSYARGLEAFF. As DNA, the CDR3 is TGTGCCAGCAGCTACGCCCGGGGCTTAGAAGCTTTCTTT. Looking up the rest from reference TRBV7-8 and TRBJ1-1 gives the full variable domain: GAGVSQSPRYKVAKRGQDVALRCDPISGHVSLFWYQQALGQGPEFLTYFQNEAQLDKSGLPSDRFFAERPEGSVSTLKIQRTQQEDSAVYLCASSYARGLEAFFGQGTRLTVV.

This clonotype occurred many times. The CDR3 DNA sequence: TGCGCCAGCAGCTTGGCCTGGGGTTTGAGCGATGAGCAGTTCTTC. It specifies CASSLAWGLSDEQFF. The rearrangement uses TRBV5-1 and TRBJ2-1; unclear D gene. The CDR3 spans 15 residues. With 0 bases removed from V and 8 bases from J, the gap between germline ends came to 15 bases. Germline-derived CDR1 and CDR2 are SGHRS and YFSETQ.